These T cell receptor beta chains were read from a single sample in a study of T-cell reconstitution after alpha-beta-depleted transplantation in children. TCRdb ran MiXCR on the PCR reads and lists one entry per CDR3 protein. This sample yields 200,000 to 300,000 distinct CDR3 sequences, of which around 13% are seen a single time; around 3% belongs to the top ten. This material consisted of PBMCs from the stem cell graft donor, taken from the stem cell graft. The receptors stem from a human donor who donated a stem cell graft to a child with acute lymphoblastic leukemia. Each CDR3 is given with its conserved first and last residue. The order of the fields is J gene, clone size, D gene, V gene, CDR3 protein, CDR3 DNA. The D gene is left open where the match is weak. Clone size is shown for a subset of rows, as once, few, many or a class of expanded clone.

TRBJ2-1	.	.	TRBV11-1	CASSDNNEQFF	TGTGCCAGCAGCGATAACAATGAGCAGTTCTTC
TRBJ2-7	many	.	TRBV7-2	CASSLGGANSYEQYF	TGTGCCAGCAGCTTGGGCGGGGCAAACTCCTACGAGCAGTACTTC
TRBJ2-2	many	.	TRBV4-3	CASSQWNGANTGELFF	TGCGCCAGCAGCCAATGGAATGGGGCGAACACCGGGGAGCTGTTTTTT
TRBJ2-4	many	.	TRBV4-2	CASKGEWCKNIQYF	TGTGCCAGCAAGGGAGAATGGTGCAAAAACATTCAGTACTTC
TRBJ1-1	many	TRBD1	TRBV5-1	CASGLGQGPYTEAFF	TGCGCCTCAGGACTCGGACAGGGACCTTACACTGAAGCTTTCTTT
TRBJ1-1	many	.	TRBV6-5	CASSYRRADGAEAFF	TGTGCCAGCAGTTACAGGAGGGCGGACGGGGCTGAAGCTTTCTTT
TRBJ1-4	many	.	TRBV7-2	CASSLVRTVNEKLFF	TGTGCCAGCAGCTTAGTTCGGACAGTAAATGAAAAACTGTTTTTT
TRBJ1-1	many	.	TRBV7-2	CASSPPPRDTTEAFF	TGTGCCAGCAGCCCACCTCCTCGGGACACGACTGAAGCTTTCTTT
TRBJ1-1	many	TRBD1	TRBV6-1	CASSEAWTGNTEAFF	TGTGCCAGCAGTGAAGCCTGGACAGGGAACACTGAAGCTTTCTTT
TRBJ1-1	many	TRBD1	TRBV5-1	CASSSGQGATGGTEAFF	TGCGCCAGCAGCTCGGGACAGGGGGCTACGGGCGGCACTGAAGCTTTCTTT
TRBJ1-1	many	TRBD1	TRBV15	CATSRGTGTGAEAFF	TGTGCCACCAGCAGAGGGACCGGGACAGGGGCTGAAGCTTTCTTT
TRBJ2-3	many	.	TRBV5-1	CASSPFHTDTQYF	TGCGCCAGCAGCCCATTCCACACAGATACGCAGTATTTT
TRBJ2-2	few	TRBD2	TRBV5-1	CASSFELAGAGELFF	TGCGCCAGCAGCTTTGAACTAGCGGGGGCCGGGGAGCTGTTTTTT
TRBJ1-4	many	TRBD1	TRBV15	CATSRDRGRREKLFF	TGTGCCACCAGCAGGGACAGGGGGCGGCGGGAAAAACTGTTTTTT
TRBJ1-1	many	.	TRBV29-1	CSVLKRGTLEAFF	TGCAGCGTATTGAAAAGAGGGACTCTCGAAGCTTTCTTT
TRBJ2-2	many	TRBD2	TRBV4-2	CASSQREGTGELFF	TGTGCCAGCAGCCAAAGGGAGGGGACCGGGGAGCTGTTTTTT
TRBJ2-4	.	TRBD2	TRBV6-1	CASRGGITAAGRAKNIQYF	TGTGCCAGCAGGGGGGGGATTACGGCAGCAGGACGAGCCAAAAACATTCAGTACTTC
TRBJ2-2	many	.	TRBV6-1	CASSKGYTNTGELFF	TGTGCCAGCAGTAAGGGGTATACGAACACCGGGGAGCTGTTTTTT
TRBJ2-5	many	.	TRBV7-2	CASSLDILMNQETQYF	TGTGCCAGCAGCTTAGATATCCTAATGAACCAAGAGACCCAGTACTTC
TRBJ2-1	many	TRBD1	TRBV20-1	CSALDRDAYNEQFF	TGCAGTGCCCTGGACAGGGACGCCTACAATGAGCAGTTCTTC
TRBJ2-5	many	.	TRBV12-3/TRBV12-4	CASSHEVAEAQETQYF	TGTGCCAGCAGCCACGAGGTAGCGGAGGCCCAAGAGACCCAGTACTTC
TRBJ2-2	many	TRBD2	TRBV28	CASTPGGTGELFF	TGTGCCAGCACTCCCGGGGGGACCGGGGAGCTGTTTTTT
TRBJ2-1	many	TRBD2	TRBV6-1	CASSESGLAGTYNEQFF	TGTGCCAGCAGTGAATCGGGACTAGCGGGGACATACAATGAGCAGTTCTTC
TRBJ2-2	many	.	TRBV6-2/TRBV6-3	CASSYRSGGTGELFF	TGTGCCAGCAGTTATAGGTCGGGCGGCACCGGGGAGCTGTTTTTT
TRBJ1-6	many	.	TRBV20-1	CSAELDRRSRSPLHF	TGCAGTGCTGAACTCGACAGGAGGAGTAGATCACCCCTCCACTTT
TRBJ2-1	.	.	TRBV5-6	CASSLVAEYNEQFF	TGTGCCAGCAGCTTGGTAGCGGAGTACAATGAGCAGTTCTTC
TRBJ2-7	few	.	TRBV6-2/TRBV6-3	CASSFRAGSYEQYF	TGTGCCAGCAGTTTTCGGGCAGGATCTTACGAGCAGTACTTC
TRBJ2-5	many	.	TRBV20-1	CSAVGDYRRQETQYF	TGCAGTGCCGTGGGGGATTACAGACGCCAAGAGACCCAGTACTTC
TRBJ1-2	many	TRBD1	TRBV12-3/TRBV12-4	CASSSPLTGQNYGYTF	TGTGCCAGCAGTTCCCCACTGACAGGGCAAAACTATGGCTACACCTTC
TRBJ1-2	many	.	TRBV3-1	CASSQDYTAASYGYTF	TGTGCCAGCAGCCAAGATTATACAGCAGCTAGCTATGGCTACACCTTC
TRBJ2-2	many	.	TRBV11-2	CASSYQGLTGELFF	TGTGCCAGCAGCTACCAGGGACTCACCGGGGAGCTGTTTTTT
TRBJ2-3	many	.	TRBV10-3	CAISLGQGATDTQYF	TGTGCCATCAGTCTGGGGCAGGGTGCGACAGATACGCAGTATTTT
TRBJ1-1	.	.	TRBV9	CASSSGTSEAFF	TGTGCCAGCAGCTCCGGGACCAGTGAGGCTTTCTTT
TRBJ2-1	many	TRBD2	TRBV6-2/TRBV6-3	CASRLAGGLYNEQFF	TGTGCCAGCAGACTAGCGGGAGGCCTTTACAATGAGCAGTTCTTC
TRBJ1-2	many	.	TRBV7-2	CASSVRVGQRGNYGYTF	TGTGCCAGCAGCGTACGGGTGGGGCAGAGGGGTAACTATGGCTACACCTTC
TRBJ1-4	many	.	TRBV20-1	CSARTLTNEKLFF	TGCAGTGCCCGGACACTAACTAATGAAAAACTGTTTTTT
TRBJ1-4	.	.	TRBV4-3	CASSQDGTVNEKLFF	TGCGCCAGCAGCCAAGATGGTACAGTCAATGAAAAACTGTTTTTT
TRBJ2-1	few	.	TRBV11-2	CASSLDGGRQFF	TGTGCCAGCAGCTTAGATGGGGGTCGGCAGTTCTTC
TRBJ1-6	many	.	TRBV27	CASTGAFNSPLHF	TGTGCCAGCACAGGGGCGTTTAATTCACCCCTCCACTTT
TRBJ2-5	many	.	TRBV7-8	CASSPEEVKETQYF	TGTGCCAGCAGCCCCGAAGAAGTTAAAGAGACCCAGTACTTC
TRBJ2-4	many	.	TRBV5-1	CASSGWGNIQYF	TGCGCCAGCAGCGGTTGGGGAAACATTCAGTACTTC
TRBJ1-2	many	.	TRBV29-1	CSVTGNYGYTF	TGCAGCGTCACAGGGAACTATGGCTACACCTTC
TRBJ2-1	.	.	TRBV29-1	CSGGRESSYNEQFF	TGCAGCGGGGGGCGGGAGAGCTCCTACAATGAGCAGTTCTTC
TRBJ1-3	many	.	TRBV20-1	CSAPDSNSGNTIYF	TGCAGTGCCCCGGACAGTAATTCTGGAAACACCATATATTTT
TRBJ1-1	few	TRBD1	TRBV18	CASSPRDSEAFF	TGTGCCAGCTCACCACGGGACAGTGAAGCTTTCTTT
TRBJ1-2	.	.	TRBV18	CASSPGAGPGYGYTF	TGTGCCAGCTCACCTGGGGCAGGGCCGGGCTATGGCTACACCTTC
TRBJ1-4	many	.	TRBV10-3	CAISSGATTNEKLFF	TGTGCCATCAGTTCGGGGGCAACAACTAATGAAAAACTGTTTTTT
TRBJ1-2	few	.	TRBV19	CASKERDRTQGLYGYTF	TGTGCCAGTAAGGAACGTGATAGGACACAAGGGCTATATGGCTACACCTTC
TRBJ1-2	many	.	TRBV7-9	CASSPRVTGINYGYTF	TGTGCCAGCAGCCCCCGAGTTACGGGGATAAACTATGGCTACACCTTC
TRBJ2-5	many	TRBD2	TRBV20-1	CSAERGETQYF	TGCAGTGCCGAGCGGGGTGAGACCCAGTACTTC
TRBJ1-1	many	TRBD1	TRBV5-1	CASSWTGSGSATEAFF	TGCGCCAGCAGCTGGACAGGTAGTGGGTCGGCCACTGAAGCTTTCTTT
TRBJ2-7	.	.	TRBV14	CASSQLSGRHEQYF	TGTGCCAGCAGCCAACTTTCAGGGAGGCACGAGCAGTACTTT
TRBJ2-7	many	TRBD1	TRBV28	CASIGTGGWSIPSYEQYF	TGTGCCAGCATTGGGACAGGGGGATGGTCCATACCATCCTACGAGCAGTACTTC
TRBJ2-1	many	TRBD2	TRBV20-1	CSARKTSGGAFFYNEQFF	TGCAGTGCTAGAAAAACTAGCGGGGGGGCCTTTTTCTACAATGAGCAGTTCTTC